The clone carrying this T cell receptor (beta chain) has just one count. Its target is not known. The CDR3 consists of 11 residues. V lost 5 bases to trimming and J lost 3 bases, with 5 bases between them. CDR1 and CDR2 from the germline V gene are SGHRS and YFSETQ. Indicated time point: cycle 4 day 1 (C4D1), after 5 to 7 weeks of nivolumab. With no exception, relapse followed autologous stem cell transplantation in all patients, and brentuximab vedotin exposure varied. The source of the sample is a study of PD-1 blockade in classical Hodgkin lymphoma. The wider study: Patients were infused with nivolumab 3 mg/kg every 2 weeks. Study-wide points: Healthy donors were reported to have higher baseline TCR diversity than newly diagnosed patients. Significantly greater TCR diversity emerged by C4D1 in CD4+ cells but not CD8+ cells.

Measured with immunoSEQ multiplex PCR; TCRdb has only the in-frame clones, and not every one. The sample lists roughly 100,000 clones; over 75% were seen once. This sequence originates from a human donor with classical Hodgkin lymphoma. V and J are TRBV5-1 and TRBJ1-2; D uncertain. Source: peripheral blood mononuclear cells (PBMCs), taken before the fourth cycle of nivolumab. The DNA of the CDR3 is TGCGCCAGCAGGGCCGACTATGGCTACACCTTC. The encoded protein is CASRADYGYTF. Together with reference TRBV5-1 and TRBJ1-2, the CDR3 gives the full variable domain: KAGVTQTPRYLIKTRGQQVTLSCSPISGHRSVSWYQQTPGQGLQFLFEYFSETQRNKGNFPGRFSGRQFSNSRSEMNVSTLELGDSALYLCASRADYGYTFGSGTRLTVV.